This T cell receptor beta chain stems from a study of T cells in Graves' hyperthyroidism and ophthalmopathy. V was trimmed by 2 bases and J by 2 bases, leaving 11 bases between them. The germline CDR1 and CDR2 sequences are SGHRS and YFSETQ. The CDR3 runs 14 residues. Only a few counts were recorded for this clonotype. No antigen is known for it. Amplification targeted TCR beta CDR3 regions from RNA transcripts. Primed by the HTBI set, a first-round RT-PCR was run on the TCR CDR3. Via MiXCR, TCRdb re-called the multiplex PCR reads, giving one row per CDR3 protein. The data contain hundreds of thousands of distinct CDR3 sequences, nearly 45% of them singletons. Whole-study results and caveats: Onset of ophthalmopathy came a median around 7.1 months after the model predicted it. Stable hyperthyroidism was told apart from ophthalmopathy by a model built on 13 V-J features.

J is TRBJ2-7 and V is TRBV5-1, with D hard to call. The specimen was peripheral blood or thyroid tissue (not recorded which). The sequence was collected from an adult man with Graves' disease, either hyperthyroidism or ophthalmopathy (not recorded which). CDR3 DNA: TGCGCCAGCAGCTTTATCGGAGATGCCTACGAGCAGTACTTC. Protein: CASSFIGDAYEQYF.